One and the same sample provided the 25 T cell receptor beta chains below, sequenced in a study of blood T cell repertoires in COVID-19. Clones were read by immunoSEQ multiplex PCR, and TCRdb kept only the in-frame ones, dropping some. The sample lists about 220,000 clones, 82% seen once, with 3% to 3.5% in the top ten. Sequences were obtained from PBMCs or T cells enriched from blood (not recorded which). These TCRs come from a woman in her sixties who had recovered from COVID-19.

The chain couples TRBV5-4 to TRBJ2-6; 7 positions match TRBD1. CDR1 is SGHNT and CDR2 is YYREEE in the germline V gene (reference sequence). CDR3 length: 17 residues. Losses at the gene ends were 5 bases for V and 0 bases for J; bases not matched to a gene: 8. The CDR3 sequence: CASSYPGQSSGANVLTF. Written as DNA, the CDR3 is TGTGCCAGCAGTTACCCGGGACAGAGCTCTGGGGCCAACGTCCTGACTTTC.

The chain employs TRBV4-3 and TRBJ2-1; 8 bases map to TRBD1. The CDR3 totals 15 residues. V was pared by 1 base and J by 1 base, with 0 bases of the junction left unmatched. Germline assignment: CDR1 LGHNA and CDR2 YSLEER. The CDR3 spells CASSQGQGSYNEQFF. The CDR3, as DNA: TGCGCCAGCAGCCAAGGACAGGGGTCCTACAATGAGCAGTTCTTC.

The chain employs TRBV18 and TRBJ1-4; TRBD1 agrees at 8 bases. Germline loops: CDR1 KGHSH, CDR2 LQKENI. V dropped 5 bases and J dropped 8; count of bases not matched to a gene: 10. The CDR3 covers 15 residues. The CDR3 bases are TGTGCCAGCTCAGTATCGGACAGGGCAAACGAAAAACTGTTTTTT. Protein sequence: CASSVSDRANEKLFF.

V gene TRBV19 combines with J gene TRBJ2-5; 7 nucleotides match TRBD1. CDR3 length: 14 amino acids. The V and J ends lost 5 bases and 7 bases, in that order; junction bases with no gene match: 10. The germline V gene encodes CDR1 LNHDA and CDR2 SQIVND (reference sequence). The CDR3 region is CASSPRQGTGTQYF. The CDR3 DNA is TGTGCCAGTAGTCCCCGACAGGGAACTGGGACCCAGTACTTC.

There are a few counts of this clone. The chain recombines TRBV19 with TRBJ1-3; no reliable D call. The CDR3 consists of 16 residues. CDR1 and CDR2 from the germline V gene are LNHDA and SQIVND (reference sequence). Trimming shortened V by 5 bases and J by 0 bases, and 14 bases separated the two germline ends. This CDR3 reads CASSYAGVFSGNTIYF. CDR3 coding DNA: TGTGCCAGTAGTTACGCCGGGGTATTCTCTGGAAACACCATATATTTT.

The chain is built from TRBV7-2 and TRBJ2-2; 12 bases line up with TRBD2. This CDR3 is built from 16 residues. With V trimmed by 6 bases and J by 5 bases, 7 bases remained unmatched. Looked up from germline, CDR1 is SGHTA and CDR2 is FQGNSA. The CDR3 protein is CASRLLAGGSTGELFF. The CDR3 DNA sequence: TGTGCCAGCAGACTACTAGCGGGGGGTTCAACCGGGGAGCTGTTTTTT. The full variable domain, in which reference TRBV7-2 and TRBJ2-2 provide the parts outside the CDR3, is GAGVSQSPSNKVTEKGKDVELRCDPISGHTALYWYRQSLGQGLEFLIYFQGNSAPDKSGLPSDRFSAERTGGSVSTLTIQRTQQEDSAVYLCASRLLAGGSTGELFFGEGSRLTVL.

J is TRBJ2-2 and V is TRBV19; possibly TRBD1 for D (6 bases). Germline V gives CDR1 LNHDA, CDR2 SQIVND (reference sequence). The CDR3 contains 14 residues. The V and J ends lost 11 bases and 0 bases respectively, with 13 bases between them. The chain's CDR3 is CAVGDIANTGELFF. CDR3 sequence (DNA): TGTGCCGTAGGGGACATCGCGAACACCGGGGAGCTGTTTTTT.

This clone was observed a few times. The V and J genes are TRBV4-3 and TRBJ2-5; 9 positions match TRBD2. The CDR3 covers 17 residues. The V and J ends lost 6 bases and 5 bases, in that order; junction bases with no gene match: 16. CDR1 is LGHNA and CDR2 is YSLEER in the germline V gene. The CDR3 is CASRSIAGEFYSETQYF. CDR3 DNA: TGCGCCAGCAGGAGTATAGCGGGGGAGTTTTATAGCGAGACCCAGTACTTC.

This chain joins TRBV5-6 and TRBJ2-1; TRBD1 matches at 9 bases. Germline CDR1 is SGHDT and CDR2 is YYEEEE. The CDR3 is 15 amino acids. The V and J ends lost 4 bases and 2 bases, in that order; junction bases with no gene match: 4. This chain's CDR3 is CASSPGQGPYNEQFF. In nucleotides, the CDR3 is TGTGCCAGCAGCCCGGGACAGGGACCCTACAATGAGCAGTTCTTC.

The table lists this clone with a count of one. The chain recombines TRBV6-5 with TRBJ2-5, with TRBD2 matching over 7 bases. There are 13 residues in the CDR3. The germline V gene encodes CDR1 MNHEY and CDR2 SVGAGI. The ends lost 8 bases at V and 4 bases at J; junction bases unmatched: 7. CDR3 amino acids: CASGGLVLETQYF. The DNA of the CDR3 is TGTGCCAGCGGCGGACTAGTCTTAGAGACCCAGTACTTC.

The chain recombines TRBV5-8 with TRBJ2-7, with D uncertain. CDR1 is SGHTS, CDR2 YDEGEE, per germline. This CDR3 is 13 amino acids long. The V end was cut by 2 bases, the J end by 2 bases, with 8 bases between. For the CDR3, the DNA is TGTGCCAGCAGCTTTCCGCTACCCTACGAGCAGTACTTC. It is translated as CASSFPLPYEQYF.

The chain couples TRBV18 to TRBJ2-1; a weak D match, TRBD2 (6 bases). This CDR3 comprises 13 residues. Germline V gene sequence: CDR1 KGHSH, CDR2 LQKENI. Trimming took 3 bases from V and 10 from J, leaving 13 bases between them. CDR3 nucleotides: TGTGCCAGCTCACCGACTAGAGGTAGGGAGCAGTTCTTC. Translation gives CASSPTRGREQFF.

This clone was seen more than once but under ten times. The chain carries TRBV6-5 and TRBJ2-3; the match to TRBD2 covers 12 bases. V was clipped by 5 bases and J by 6 bases; unmatched bases: 6. CDR1 MNHEY and CDR2 SVGAGI come from the germline V gene. The CDR3 loop spans 15 amino acids. The CDR3 sequence: CASSPSGGEGDTQYF. For the CDR3, the DNA is TGTGCCAGCAGTCCTAGCGGGGGGGAGGGGGATACGCAGTATTTT.

J is TRBJ1-3 and V is TRBV7-8, with a possible D match to TRBD1 (5 bases). Trimming pared 5 bases from V and 5 bases from J, leaving 13 bases between. The CDR3 is 14 amino acids. Germline lookup yields CDR1 SGHVS and CDR2 FQNEAQ. Here the CDR3 reads CASSPTQARNTIYF. The CDR3 DNA is TGTGCCAGCAGCCCTACACAGGCCCGAAACACCATATATTTT.

The gene calls are TRBV29-1 and TRBJ2-2; TRBD1 might be the D (6 bases). Germline assignment: CDR1 SQVTM and CDR2 ANQGSEA. This CDR3 is 16 amino acids long. V was trimmed by 0 bases and J by 2 bases, leaving 13 bases between them. The CDR3 DNA reads TGCAGCGTTGAAGATAAGGGCAGGGGTAACACCGGGGAGCTGTTTTTT. It translates to CSVEDKGRGNTGELFF.

This clone was counted a single time. The CDR3 sequence: CASSYVGTGRYTGELFF. Here the CDR3 DNA reads TGTGCCAGCAGTTACGTGGGGACAGGGCGATACACCGGGGAGCTGTTTTTT. The V and J genes are TRBV6-2 or TRBV6-3 and TRBJ2-2; 9 bases align to TRBD1. Trimming at V came to 2 bases and at J to 3 bases, leaving 7 bases not matched to a gene. Germline V gene sequence: CDR1 MNHEY, CDR2 SVGEGT. This CDR3 is 17 amino acids long.

The chain employs TRBV4-1 and TRBJ2-3; 14 bases match TRBD2. Germline assignment: CDR1 MGHRA and CDR2 YSYEKL. Trimming took 3 bases from V and 6 from J; bases not matched to a gene: 8. The CDR3 sequence is 17 residues long. CDR3 nucleotides: TGCGCCAGCAGCCAGAGAGGGGGACTAGCGGGAGTGGATACGCAGTATTTT. It specifies CASSQRGGLAGVDTQYF.

V gene TRBV29-1 combines with J gene TRBJ1-5, with TRBD1 as a possible D gene (5 bases). The germline CDR1 and CDR2 sequences are SQVTM and ANQGSEA. This CDR3 has 13 amino acids. As DNA, the CDR3 is TGCAACGAGGGGTGCTATAGCAATCAGCCCCAGCATTTT. As protein: CNEGCYSNQPQHF.

V gene TRBV3-1 (or the pseudogene TRBV3-2) combines with J gene TRBJ1-3; 8 positions agree with TRBD1. This CDR3 has 19 amino acids. Trimming removed 0 bases from V and 3 bases from J; junction bases left unmatched: 13. Germline CDR1 is LGHDT and CDR2 is YNNKEL (reference sequence). Here the CDR3 reads CASSQDRGDRGRGGNTIYF. CDR3 nucleotides: TGTGCCAGCAGCCAAGATCGAGGAGACAGGGGACGTGGTGGAAACACCATATATTTT.

The gene calls are TRBV4-3 and TRBJ1-2, with TRBD1 identical over 7 bases. The CDR3 consists of 15 residues. Germline CDR1 LGHNA, CDR2 YSLEER. V lost 4 bases to trimming and J lost 5 bases; unmatched junction nucleotides: 10. This CDR3 reads CASSPGTALLYGYTF. The CDR3 DNA reads as TGCGCCAGCAGCCCGGGGACAGCATTACTTTATGGCTACACCTTC.

This clone showed up many times. Other DNA sequences in this specimen translate into the identical CDR3. The J gene is TRBJ1-1, the V gene TRBV7-9; D perhaps matches TRBD1 (6 bases). The germline V gene has CDR1 SEHNR and CDR2 FQNEAQ (reference sequence). V was pared by 1 base and J by 1 base, with 10 bases between. This CDR3 comprises 15 residues. CDR3: CASSLVGGRNTEAFF. As DNA, the CDR3 is TGTGCCAGCAGCTTAGTTGGGGGCAGGAACACTGAAGCTTTCTTT.

The rearrangement links TRBV6-1 to TRBJ1-2, with TRBD1 matching over 7 bases. The CDR3 spans 16 residues. Trimming removed 3 bases from V and 0 bases from J; junction bases left unmatched: 7. Looked up from germline, CDR1 is MNHNS and CDR2 is SASEGT. CDR3 residues: CASSEYSTGTNYGYTF. The CDR3 region has the DNA TGTGCCAGCAGTGAGTACTCGACAGGGACTAACTATGGCTACACCTTC.

In DNA form, the CDR3 reads TGTGCCAGCAGTGAAGAGTGGACAAGCTCTAATGAGCAGTTCTTC. Translation: CASSEEWTSSNEQFF. The rearrangement uses TRBV2 and TRBJ2-1, with D maybe TRBD1 (5 bases). The V end lost 1 base, the J end lost 7 bases, and 14 bases lay between the germline ends. CDR3 length equals 15 residues. From germline, CDR1 is SNHLY and CDR2 FYNNEI.

The gene calls are TRBV5-1 and TRBJ2-1, with D possibly matching TRBD1 (5 bases). Per the germline V gene, CDR1 is SGHRS and CDR2 is YFSETQ. The CDR3 extends over 15 amino acids. V was cut by 5 bases and J by 2 bases, with 14 bases left in between. The CDR3 protein is CASSFDSPPYNEQFF. The CDR3 bases are TGCGCCAGCAGTTTCGACAGTCCACCCTACAATGAGCAGTTCTTC.

CDR3 residues: CASSVQGVRVGYTF. CDR3 coding DNA: TGTGCCAGCAGCGTACAGGGGGTACGCGTGGGCTACACCTTC. This chain connects TRBV3-1 (or the pseudogene TRBV3-2) to TRBJ1-2; 8 bases are a match to TRBD1. Unmatched junction bases numbered 10, after V lost 5 bases and J lost 8 bases. Germline V gives CDR1 LGHDT, CDR2 YNNKEL (reference sequence). CDR3 size: 14 residues.